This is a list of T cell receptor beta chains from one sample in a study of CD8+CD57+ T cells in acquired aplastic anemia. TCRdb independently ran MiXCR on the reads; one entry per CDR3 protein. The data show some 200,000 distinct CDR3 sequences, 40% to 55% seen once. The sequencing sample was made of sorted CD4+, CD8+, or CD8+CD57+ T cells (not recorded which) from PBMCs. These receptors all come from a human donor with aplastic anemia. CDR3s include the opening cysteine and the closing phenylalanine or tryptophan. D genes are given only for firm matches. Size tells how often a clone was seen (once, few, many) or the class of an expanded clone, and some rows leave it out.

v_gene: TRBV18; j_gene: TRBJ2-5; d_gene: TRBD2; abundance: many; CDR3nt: TGTGCCAGCTCACCTCCCGGGAGGGCAGAGACCCAGTACTTC; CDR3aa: CASSPPGRAETQYF
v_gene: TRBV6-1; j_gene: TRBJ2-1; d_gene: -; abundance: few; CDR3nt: TGTGCCAGCAGTGTCCCGCTCGGGTTTGAGCAGTTCTTC; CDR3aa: CASSVPLGFEQFF
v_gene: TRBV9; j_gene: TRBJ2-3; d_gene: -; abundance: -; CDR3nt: TGTGCCAGCAGCTTATTCCCAAATACGCAGTATTTT; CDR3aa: CASSLFPNTQYF
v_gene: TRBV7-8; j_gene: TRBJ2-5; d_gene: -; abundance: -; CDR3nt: TGTGCCAGCAGCTTAGGGCAGGCGGATGGGACCCAGTACTTC; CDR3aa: CASSLGQADGTQYF
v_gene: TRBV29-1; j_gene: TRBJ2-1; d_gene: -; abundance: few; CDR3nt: TGCAGCCTGATCGGACTGTACAATGAGCAGTTCTTC; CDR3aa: CSLIGLYNEQFF
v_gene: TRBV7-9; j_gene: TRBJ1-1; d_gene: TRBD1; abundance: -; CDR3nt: TGTGCCAGCAGCCAGACAGGGGCCATCACTGAAGCTTTCTTT; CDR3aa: CASSQTGAITEAFF
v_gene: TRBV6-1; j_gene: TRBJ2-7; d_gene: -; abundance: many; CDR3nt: TGTGCCAGCACCGCCGGTCAGGCCTACGAGCAGTACTTC; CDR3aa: CASTAGQAYEQYF
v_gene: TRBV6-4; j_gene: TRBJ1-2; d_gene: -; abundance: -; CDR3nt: TGTGCCAGCAGTGACCTGCGCCAGGACGGCTACACCTTC; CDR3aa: CASSDLRQDGYTF
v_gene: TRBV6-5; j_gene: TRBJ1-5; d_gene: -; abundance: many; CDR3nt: TGTGCCAGCAGTTTGTGGCAACCCCAGCATTTT; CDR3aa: CASSLWQPQHF
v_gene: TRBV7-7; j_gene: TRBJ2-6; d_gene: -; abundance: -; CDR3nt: TGTGCTAGCAGCTTAGATTTTGGGGCCAACGTCCTGACTTTC; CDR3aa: CASSLDFGANVLTF
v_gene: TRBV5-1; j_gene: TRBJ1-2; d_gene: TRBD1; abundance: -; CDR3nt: TGCGCCAGCAGTAATCTACAGGGGGAGGACTATGGCTACACCTTC; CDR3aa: CASSNLQGEDYGYTF
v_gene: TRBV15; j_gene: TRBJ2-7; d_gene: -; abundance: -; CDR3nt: TGTGCCGCGCGATCTGGAGGGGGAACCTACGACCAGTACTTC; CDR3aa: CAARSGGGTYDQYF
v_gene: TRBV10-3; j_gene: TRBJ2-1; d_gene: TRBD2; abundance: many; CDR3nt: TGTGCCATCAGTGTAAACCTTGGGACTAGCGGGAGGCATGAGCAGTTCTTC; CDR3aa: CAISVNLGTSGRHEQFF
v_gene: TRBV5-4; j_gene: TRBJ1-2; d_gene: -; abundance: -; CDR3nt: TGTGCCAGCAGCGAGGGACGGATTTATGGCTACACCTTC; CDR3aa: CASSEGRIYGYTF
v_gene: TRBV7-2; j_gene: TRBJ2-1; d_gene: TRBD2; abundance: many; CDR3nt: TGTGCCAGCACAAGGACTAGCGGTCGCAATGAGCAGTTCTTC; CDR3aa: CASTRTSGRNEQFF
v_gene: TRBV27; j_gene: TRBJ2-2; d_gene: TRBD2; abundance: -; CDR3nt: TGTGCCAGCAGTTTCACGGCGGGAGCGGGAAACACCGGGGAGCTGTTTTTT; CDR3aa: CASSFTAGAGNTGELFF
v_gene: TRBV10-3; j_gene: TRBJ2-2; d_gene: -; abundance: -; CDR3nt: TGTGCCATCAGTTTCACAGGGGAGGGCGGCGGGGAGCTGTTTTTT; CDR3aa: CAISFTGEGGGELFF
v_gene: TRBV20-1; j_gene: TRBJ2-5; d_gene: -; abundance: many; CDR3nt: TGCAGTGCTAGAGTGACGCCCCAGGAGACCCAGTACTTC; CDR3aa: CSARVTPQETQYF
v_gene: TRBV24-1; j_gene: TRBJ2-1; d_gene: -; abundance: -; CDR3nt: TGTGCCACCGAAGACTCCTCCCTGGAGGAGCAGTTCTTC; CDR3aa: CATEDSSLEEQFF
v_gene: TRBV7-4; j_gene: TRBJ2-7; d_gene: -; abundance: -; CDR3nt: TGTGCCAGCAGCTTAGGGACAGAGAACTACGAGCAGTACTTC; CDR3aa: CASSLGTENYEQYF
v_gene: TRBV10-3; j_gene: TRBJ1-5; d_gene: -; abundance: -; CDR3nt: TGTGCCATCAGTGATCCAGGGTTTGATCAGCCCCAGCATTTT; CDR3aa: CAISDPGFDQPQHF
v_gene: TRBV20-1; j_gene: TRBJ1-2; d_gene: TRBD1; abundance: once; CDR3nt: TGCAGTGCTGGCGGGACAGAGGGGTACTATGGCTACACCTTC; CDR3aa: CSAGGTEGYYGYTF
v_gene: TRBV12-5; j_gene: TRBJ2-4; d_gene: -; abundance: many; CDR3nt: TGTGCTAGTGGTTTGGGACAGGCCGTGTACTTC; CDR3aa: CASGLGQAVYF
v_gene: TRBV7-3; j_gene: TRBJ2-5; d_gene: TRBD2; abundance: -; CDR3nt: TGTGCCAGCAGCCTAGCGGGGGGTCTGGAGACCCAGTACTTC; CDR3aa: CASSLAGGLETQYF
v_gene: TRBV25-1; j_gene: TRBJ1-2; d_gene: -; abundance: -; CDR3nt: TGTGCCAGCAGTGTGGGAGGGAGAGCTAACTATGGCTACACCTTC; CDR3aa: CASSVGGRANYGYTF
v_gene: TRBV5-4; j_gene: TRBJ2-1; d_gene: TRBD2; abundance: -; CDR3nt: TGTGCCAGCAGCTTATCTTCGGCGGGAGTCGGAGAGCAGTTCTTC; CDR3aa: CASSLSSAGVGEQFF
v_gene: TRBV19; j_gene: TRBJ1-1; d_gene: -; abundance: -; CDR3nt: TGTGCCAGTAGTATCCCCGGGACTGAGGCTTTCTTT; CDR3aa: CASSIPGTEAFF
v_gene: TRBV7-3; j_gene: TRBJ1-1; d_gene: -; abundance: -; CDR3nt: TGTGCCAGCAGCTTAACGTTGCCGGGGGGGCAAGCTTTCTTT; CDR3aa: CASSLTLPGGQAFF
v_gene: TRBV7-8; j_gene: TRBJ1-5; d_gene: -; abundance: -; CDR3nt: TGTGCCAGCAGCGTAGGATCAGGAGCGGAGCCCCAGCATTTT; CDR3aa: CASSVGSGAEPQHF
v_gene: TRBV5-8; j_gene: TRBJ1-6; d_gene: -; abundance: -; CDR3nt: TGTGCCAGCAGCCGGGGGAGGGAGAGGTCACCCCTCCACTTT; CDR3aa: CASSRGRERSPLHF
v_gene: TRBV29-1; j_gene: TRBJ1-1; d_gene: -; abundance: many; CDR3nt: TGCAGCGTTGTATCCCCGGCAGATGAAGCTTTCTTT; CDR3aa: CSVVSPADEAFF
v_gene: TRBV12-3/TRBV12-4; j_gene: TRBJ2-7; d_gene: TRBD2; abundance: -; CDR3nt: TGTGCCAGCAGTTATGCCGGGACTACGAAACCCTACGAGCAGTACTTC; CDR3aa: CASSYAGTTKPYEQYF
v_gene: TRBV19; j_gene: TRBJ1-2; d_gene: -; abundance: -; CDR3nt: TGTGCCAGTAGTATTACCGGATCAGGACTCGGCTACACCTTC; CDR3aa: CASSITGSGLGYTF